One sample yielded the 3 T cell receptor beta chains listed below, sequenced in a study of cytomegalovirus exposure and HLA in healthy donors (dated by TCRdb to the late 2010s). Preparation of the library involved the immunoSEQ multiplex PCR assay. For the multiplex PCR, a mixture combining 60 forward primers for TCR Vbeta segments and 13 reverse primers for TCR Jbeta segments was used. In TCRdb, the immuneACCESS table is reduced to in-frame sequences with V and J assigned. These tables do not hold every clone; where another copy was compared, an unresolved V gene accounts for under half, and the others remain unexplained. Present in this sample are 130,000 to 150,000 clones, roughly three quarters of which were seen just once. The ten largest clones represent 4.5% to 6% of the sample. Sequenced input: PBMCs. These receptors all stem from a woman aged 50 to 65 in good health and CMV-seronegative.

This chain uses TRBV29-1 with TRBJ2-1; 10 nucleotides line up with TRBD2. The CDR3 runs 14 residues. Trimming removed 6 bases from V and 8 bases from J; junction bases left unmatched: 10. In germline, CDR1 is SQVTM, CDR2 ANQGSEA. The chain's CDR3 is CSVKAGGPLDEQFF. In DNA, the CDR3 is TGCAGCGTGAAAGCGGGGGGGCCACTCGATGAGCAGTTCTTC.

The rearrangement joins TRBV6-5 to TRBJ2-3; 9 bases align to TRBD2. CDR1 MNHEY and CDR2 SVGAGI come from the germline V gene. Unmatched junction bases numbered 4, after V lost 7 bases and J lost 5 bases. This CDR3 is 13 amino acids long. Here the CDR3 reads CASTGRGGDTQYF. In nucleotides, the CDR3 is TGTGCCAGCACGGGGCGGGGGGGAGATACGCAGTATTTT.

The V gene is TRBV2, the J gene TRBJ2-5, with 10 bases matching TRBD2. The tail of the sequence fits TRBJ2-7 better, so the J call may be wrong. CDR1 is SNHLY, CDR2 FYNNEI, per germline. The CDR3 is made up of 15 amino acids. DNA of the CDR3: TGTGCCAGCAGAACCATAGCGGGGGGCGCCTACGAGCAGTACTTC. This encodes CASRTIAGGAYEQYF.